The source of this T cell receptor (beta chain) is a study of blood T cell repertoires in COVID-19. Study-wide background: The samples span acute and convalescent COVID-19 from the United States, Italy and Spain.

Assay used: immunoSEQ multiplex PCR; TCRdb lists only in-frame clones, some missing. The sample records about 220,000 clones, around 89% being singletons. Participants reported their clinical history, and cohort assignment relied on those reports. This TCR was recovered from a woman aged 18-29 years in a cohort exposed to, infected with or recovered from COVID-19 (not recorded which). The sample was PBMCs or T cells enriched from blood (not recorded which).

The CDR3 DNA follows: TGCAGCGCTACTAGCGGGAGGAGAGATACGCAGTATTTT. Translation: CSATSGRRDTQYF. This chain connects TRBV29-1 to TRBJ2-3; 12 nucleotides line up with TRBD2. The CDR3 totals 13 residues. Trimming at V came to 7 bases and at J to 5 bases, leaving 4 bases not matched to a gene. Germline CDR1 reads SQVTM; CDR2 reads ANQGSEA.